Each of the 32 T cell receptor beta chains below was sequenced from the same sample in a study of blood T cell repertoires in COVID-19 (dated by TCRdb to the early 2020s). Libraries were constructed by the immunoSEQ multiplex PCR assay. TCRdb re-hosts the immuneACCESS table, in-frame sequences only. Its copies lack some clones; in the studies checked, an unresolved V gene accounts for under half of them, and the cause for the rest is not known. The sample has roughly 400,000 clones on record, nearly 90% of them singletons. The ten largest clones capture roughly 2% of the sample. The sequenced material came from PBMCs or T cells enriched from blood (not recorded which). Source of these receptors: a woman between 40 and 55 years old with acute COVID-19.

The chain combines TRBV5-1 with TRBJ2-5; 9 positions agree with TRBD2. This CDR3 has 17 residues. J gave up 5 bases and V 4 bases, and 15 bases lay outside the gene matches. Germline CDR1 and CDR2: SGHRS and YFSETQ. The CDR3 DNA sequence: TGCGCCAGCAGCCATCCCGAAGGGGCGGGGGGGCCTGAGACCCAGTACTTC. Translated, it gives CASSHPEGAGGPETQYF.

This chain uses TRBV24-1 with TRBJ2-2; D not resolved. Trimming took off 0 bases at V and 1 base at J, with 8 bases between the two ends. The CDR3 loop spans 16 amino acids. From germline, CDR1 is KGHDR and CDR2 SFDVKD. CDR3 in amino acids: CATSDLETLNTGELFF. The CDR3 region has the DNA TGTGCCACCAGTGATTTGGAGACACTGAACACCGGGGAGCTGTTTTTT.

The V gene is TRBV19, the J gene TRBJ2-5; perhaps TRBD2 as D (7 bases). The CDR3 covers 16 residues. Trimming pared 5 bases from V and 5 bases from J, leaving 21 bases between. Germline V gene data show CDR1 as LNHDA and CDR2 as SQIVND (reference sequence). Here the CDR3 reads CASSDGFAGAWETQYF. The CDR3, as DNA: TGTGCCAGTAGTGACGGTTTCGCGGGGGCATGGGAGACCCAGTACTTC.

V gene TRBV30 combines with J gene TRBJ1-1; 7 nucleotides match TRBD1. The CDR3 consists of 13 residues. Trimming took 5 bases from V and 4 from J; bases not matched to a gene: 7. Per the germline V gene, CDR1 is GTSNPN and CDR2 is SVGIG (reference sequence). The CDR3 coding sequence is TGTGCCTGGGAATCTACAGGGGCCACTGAAGCTTTCTTT. It is translated as CAWESTGATEAFF. The complete variable domain, with remaining parts taken from reference TRBV30 and TRBJ1-1, reads SQTIHQWPATLVQPVGSPLSLECTVEGTSNPNLYWYRQAAGRGLQLLFYSVGIGQISSEVPQNLSASRPQDRQFILSSKKLLLSDSGFYLCAWESTGATEAFFGQGTRLTVV.

The V gene is TRBV19, the J gene TRBJ2-2, with D perhaps TRBD2 (5 bases). Germline V gene data show CDR1 as LNHDA and CDR2 as SQIVND (reference sequence). The CDR3 length is 19 residues. Between the trimmed V and J ends, which lost 3 bases and 1 base, there was a span of 21 bases. The CDR3 coding sequence is TGTGCCAGTAGTATCGGTAGCAAGGGCCCCGAGGGGAACACCGGGGAGCTGTTTTTT. This gives the protein CASSIGSKGPEGNTGELFF.

The CDR3 sequence is CASSQLALLGVGGNSPLHF. CDR3 DNA sequence: TGTGCCAGCAGCCAATTGGCACTCCTCGGCGTTGGAGGGAATTCACCCCTCCACTTT. This chain links TRBV3-1 (or the pseudogene TRBV3-2) with TRBJ1-6; unclear D gene. CDR3 length: 19 amino acids. From germline, CDR1 is LGHDT and CDR2 YNNKEL (reference sequence). V gave up 2 bases and J gave up 7 bases, with 24 bases separating them.

The rearrangement joins TRBV5-4 to TRBJ2-1; D not certain. The CDR3 totals 13 residues. Germline lookup yields CDR1 SGHNT and CDR2 YYREEE (reference sequence). Trimming took 1 base from V and 4 from J, leaving 6 bases between them. The CDR3: CASSLYLYNEQFF. The CDR3 DNA follows: TGTGCCAGCAGCTTGTACCTATACAATGAGCAGTTCTTC. Combining the CDR3 with reference TRBV5-4 and TRBJ2-1 gives the whole variable domain ETGVTQSPTHLIKTRGQQVTLRCSSQSGHNTVSWYQQALGQGPQFIFQYYREEENGRGNFPPRFSGLQFPNYSSELNVNALELDDSALYLCASSLYLYNEQFFGPGTRLTVL.

J is TRBJ2-5 and V is TRBV19; the D gene is possibly TRBD2 (6 bases). This CDR3 has 14 amino acids. The germline V gene encodes CDR1 LNHDA and CDR2 SQIVND (reference sequence). V gave up 3 bases and J gave up 4 bases, with 12 bases separating them. The CDR3 reads CASSIGGMAETQYF. The CDR3 DNA follows: TGTGCCAGTAGTATCGGGGGTATGGCAGAGACCCAGTACTTC. The whole variable domain, remainder taken from reference TRBV19 and TRBJ2-5, is DGGITQSPKYLFRKEGQNVTLSCEQNLNHDAMYWYRQDPGQGLRLIYYSQIVNDFQKGDIAEGYSVSREKKESFPLTVTSAQKNPTAFYLCASSIGGMAETQYFGPGTRLLVL.

V and J are TRBV2 and TRBJ1-5, with TRBD1 as a possible D gene (6 bases). V lost 3 bases and J 7 bases, leaving 16 bases between the germline ends. From germline, CDR1 is SNHLY and CDR2 FYNNEI. This CDR3 contains 15 residues. CDR3 loop: CASSEEEAGVQPQHF. In DNA form, the CDR3 reads TGTGCCAGCAGTGAGGAGGAGGCAGGGGTCCAGCCCCAGCATTTT.

V usage is TRBV18 and J usage is TRBJ1-4; the D is unclear. V was pared by 4 bases and J by 7 bases, with 19 bases between. CDR1 and CDR2 from the germline V gene are KGHSH and LQKENI. The CDR3 length is 16 residues. The CDR3: CASSRNVADLGEKLFF. The CDR3 region has the DNA TGTGCCAGCTCACGAAACGTGGCCGACTTGGGTGAAAAACTGTTTTTT.

The rearrangement joins TRBV5-6 to TRBJ2-5; maybe TRBD2 (5 bases). Trimming removed 2 bases at V and 5 bases at J, with 16 bases between. This CDR3 comprises 15 residues. CDR1 and CDR2 from the germline V gene are SGHDT and YYEEEE. CDR3 protein: CASSFPGGGTETQYF. CDR3 sequence (DNA): TGTGCCAGCAGCTTCCCCGGAGGCGGAACTGAGACCCAGTACTTC. Full variable domain (remainder filled in from reference TRBV5-6 and TRBJ2-5): DAGVTQSPTHLIKTRGQQVTLRCSPKSGHDTVSWYQQALGQGPQFIFQYYEEEERQRGNFPDRFSGHQFPNYSSELNVNALLLGDSALYLCASSFPGGGTETQYFGPGTRLLVL.

The CDR3 DNA follows: TGCGCCAGCAGCTTATGGCTAGCGGGGGCGGAAGAGACCCAGTACTTC. Protein product: CASSLWLAGAEETQYF. The J gene is TRBJ2-5, the V gene TRBV5-1, with 10 bases fitting TRBD2. Germline CDR1 reads SGHRS; CDR2 reads YFSETQ. With V trimmed by 2 bases and J by 3 bases, 7 bases remained unmatched. The CDR3 extends over 16 amino acids.

The chain couples TRBV5-1 to TRBJ2-3; a weak D match, TRBD1 (6 bases). Germline V gene data show CDR1 as SGHRS and CDR2 as YFSETQ. CDR3 length equals 16 residues. With 0 bases removed from V and 2 bases from J, the gap between germline ends came to 13 bases. The CDR3 DNA reads TGCGCCAGCAGCTTGGCCTCAGGGGTTTACACAGATACGCAGTATTTT. It codes for CASSLASGVYTDTQYF.

The CDR3 DNA reads as TGTGCCAGCAGCCAGGGGGGACTAGCGGCTAACACCGGGGAGCTGTTTTTT. Its translation is CASSQGGLAANTGELFF. This rearrangement joins TRBV14 to TRBJ2-2, with 11 nucleotides matching TRBD2. Germline V lookup: CDR1 SGHDN, CDR2 FVKESK. V lost 3 bases, J lost 2 bases, and 5 bases stayed unmatched. This CDR3 is built from 17 residues.

CDR3 sequence: CASSMGGLSSGNTIYF. The CDR3 region has the DNA TGTGCCAGCAGCATGGGGGGGCTGAGCTCTGGAAACACCATATATTTT. This chain uses TRBV5-4 with TRBJ1-3; D perhaps matches TRBD1 (6 bases). Germline V gene sequence: CDR1 SGHNT, CDR2 YYREEE (reference sequence). The CDR3 has 16 residues. The ends were cut back, 4 bases at V and 0 bases at J, with 14 bases in the middle.

A single count supports this clone. This chain joins TRBV20-1 and TRBJ2-5; no clear D. Germline V gives CDR1 DFQATT, CDR2 SNEGSKA (reference sequence). Trimming pared 3 bases from V and 9 bases from J, leaving 11 bases between. This CDR3 spans 11 amino acids. The CDR3 reads CSASISQAQYF. In DNA form, the CDR3 reads TGCAGTGCTAGTATTTCCCAGGCCCAGTACTTC.

The rearrangement joins TRBV12-3 or TRBV12-4 to TRBJ1-1; 7 bases match TRBD1. The CDR3 is made up of 13 amino acids. With V trimmed by 7 bases and J by 5 bases, 7 bases remained unmatched. CDR3 sequence reads: CASTTLQGTEAFF. DNA for the CDR3: TGTGCCAGCACCACCCTACAGGGGACTGAAGCTTTCTTT.

V gene TRBV7-6 combines with J gene TRBJ1-1, with 8 bases matching TRBD1. Germline V gives CDR1 SGHVS, CDR2 FNYEAQ. V lost 5 bases and J lost 1; bases outside the gene matches: 6. The CDR3 has 15 amino acids. The CDR3 reads CASSPMGQENTEAFF. The CDR3 DNA sequence: TGTGCCAGCAGCCCAATGGGACAGGAGAACACTGAAGCTTTCTTT.

The V call is TRBV14, the J call TRBJ2-7; 7 nucleotides line up with TRBD2. The CDR3 has 14 residues. Trimming at V came to 4 bases and at J to 6 bases, leaving 9 bases not matched to a gene. In germline, CDR1 is SGHDN, CDR2 FVKESK. This CDR3 reads CASSPWGGEIEQYF. CDR3 nucleotides: TGTGCCAGCAGCCCATGGGGAGGGGAGATCGAGCAGTACTTC.

J is TRBJ1-4 and V is TRBV27, with 8 bases fitting TRBD1. CDR1 is MNHEY, CDR2 SMNVEV, per germline (reference sequence). CDR3 length equals 14 residues. V was pared by 8 bases and J by 7 bases, with 9 bases of the junction left unmatched. Here the CDR3 reads CASRNRGEREKLFF. Written as DNA, the CDR3 is TGTGCCAGCCGAAACAGGGGGGAACGTGAAAAACTGTTTTTT.

The chain has TRBV2 and TRBJ2-2; 8 bases fit TRBD2. The germline V gene has CDR1 SNHLY and CDR2 FYNNEI. Trimming removed 6 bases from V and 1 base from J; junction bases left unmatched: 7. CDR3 length equals 16 residues. CDR3 nucleotide sequence: TGTGCCAGCAGGGCTGGAGCGGGGGTGAACACCGGGGAGCTGTTTTTT. It codes for CASRAGAGVNTGELFF.

The rearrangement uses TRBV19 and TRBJ1-5, with no clear D. The CDR3 loop spans 13 amino acids. CDR1 is LNHDA, CDR2 SQIVND, per germline (reference sequence). The V end was cut by 2 bases, the J end by 6 bases, with 8 bases between. CDR3 region: CASSISVAQPQHF. CDR3 bases: TGTGCCAGTAGTATATCAGTGGCTCAGCCCCAGCATTTT.

This chain links TRBV25-1 with TRBJ2-2, with D tentatively TRBD1 (5 bases). The V end lost 8 bases, the J end lost 1 base, and 11 bases lay between the germline ends. Germline V CDR1 and CDR2: MGHDK, SYGVNS. CDR3 length: 14 residues. CDR3 sequence (DNA): TGTGCCAGCGGGGCACACGAGAACACCGGGGAGCTGTTTTTT. It is translated as CASGAHENTGELFF.

The V gene is TRBV7-9, the J gene TRBJ2-1; 7 bases map to TRBD1. The CDR3 has 13 residues. Germline assignment: CDR1 SEHNR and CDR2 FQNEAQ (reference sequence). The V and J ends lost 6 bases and 8 bases, in that order; junction bases with no gene match: 7. CDR3 coding DNA: TGTGCCAGCAGAAGACAGGGCGCGGATGAGCAGTTCTTC. It yields the protein CASRRQGADEQFF.

This clone has more than one count but fewer than ten. The chain couples TRBV2 to TRBJ1-1; 7 bases agree with TRBD1. The V and J ends lost 10 bases and 0 bases, in that order; junction bases with no gene match: 14. Germline lookup yields CDR1 SNHLY and CDR2 FYNNEI. The CDR3 has 16 amino acids. CDR3 loop: CATGGQGGPMNTEAFF. The CDR3 nucleotides are TGTGCCACGGGAGGGCAGGGGGGCCCAATGAACACTGAAGCTTTCTTT. The whole variable domain, filled in from reference TRBV2 and TRBJ1-1, reads EPEVTQTPSHQVTQMGQEVILRCVPISNHLYFYWYRQILGQKVEFLVSFYNNEISEKSEIFDDQFSVERPDGSNFTLKIRSTKLEDSAMYFCATGGQGGPMNTEAFFGQGTRLTVV.

This clone has only one observation. The genes are TRBV20-1 and TRBJ2-1, with 8 bases identical to TRBD1. Germline CDR1 DFQATT, CDR2 SNEGSKA (reference sequence). The CDR3 loop spans 17 amino acids. The V and J ends lost 3 bases and 5 bases, in that order; junction bases with no gene match: 15. CDR3 bases: TGCAGTGCTAGTCGGCCAGGGGGCGCAGGGTTGGACAATGAGCAGTTCTTC. This translates into CSASRPGGAGLDNEQFF.

CDR3 amino acids: CASALVFAGELFF. The DNA of the CDR3 is TGTGCCAGCGCACTAGTATTCGCCGGGGAGCTGTTTTTT. The chain links TRBV19 to TRBJ2-2; tentative D call: TRBD2 (5 bases). The CDR3 is made up of 13 amino acids. Germline CDR1 is LNHDA and CDR2 is SQIVND (reference sequence). Trimming shortened V by 9 bases and J by 6 bases, and 14 bases separated the two germline ends.

The rearrangement links TRBV18 to TRBJ2-5, with TRBD1 identical over 8 bases. V was pared by 3 bases and J by 5 bases, with 8 bases of the junction left unmatched. The germline V gene has CDR1 KGHSH and CDR2 LQKENI. The CDR3 is 15 residues long. The CDR3 spells CASSPEDRAWETQYF. In nucleotides, the CDR3 is TGTGCCAGCTCACCTGAGGACAGGGCTTGGGAGACCCAGTACTTC.

Worth noting for this clone: One junction end does not reproduce the germline sequence, and a read error may be involved. This chain uses TRBV10-3 with TRBJ1-2; the D gene is possibly TRBD1 (6 bases). This CDR3 has 13 residues. The germline V gene encodes CDR1 ENHRY and CDR2 SYGVKD. The CDR3 loop reads CAISPDQGNGYTF. DNA for the CDR3: TGTGCCATCAGTCCCGATCAGGGGAATGGCTACACCTTT.

The chain uses TRBV7-8 and TRBJ1-5; perhaps TRBD1 as D (5 bases). The CDR3 loop spans 17 amino acids. The V gene's germline CDR1 is SGHVS and CDR2 FQNEAQ. The ends were cut back, 5 bases at V and 0 bases at J, with 17 bases in the middle. The chain's CDR3 is CASSPTGGRGSNQPQHF. The CDR3 region has the DNA TGTGCCAGCAGCCCGACGGGGGGAAGGGGTAGCAATCAGCCCCAGCATTTT.

Here the CDR3 reads CASSPTGRGLLSPTGELFF. The CDR3 bases are TGTGCCAGTAGTCCCACTGGGCGCGGACTACTTTCCCCGACCGGGGAGCTGTTTTTT. The rearrangement uses TRBV19 and TRBJ2-2; D possibly corresponds to TRBD2 (6 bases). Trimming removed 5 bases from V and 5 bases from J, with 27 bases in between. Germline CDR1 reads LNHDA; CDR2 reads SQIVND (reference sequence). The CDR3 contains 19 residues.

The chain has TRBV6-5 and TRBJ1-3, with 10 bases that match TRBD1. Germline V CDR1 and CDR2: MNHEY, SVGAGI. The CDR3 spans 13 residues. J lost 9 bases, V lost 10 bases, and 9 bases had no gene match. Written as DNA, the CDR3 is TGTGCCACCCTAGGGACAGGGGCGGGCACCATATATTTT. Translated: CATLGTGAGTIYF.